The 12 T cell receptor beta chains in this list originate from one sample, sequenced in a study of blood T cell repertoires in COVID-19. Measured with immunoSEQ multiplex PCR; TCRdb has only the in-frame clones, and not every one. Of about 280,000 clones detected, 70% to 90% appear once; the ten largest clones hold approximately 6%. Sequenced material: PBMCs or T cells enriched from blood (not recorded which). These receptors were taken from a woman aged 35 to 49 who had recovered from COVID-19.

The rearrangement links TRBV10-3 to TRBJ2-3, with D possibly being TRBD2 (5 bases). The V gene lost 2 bases and the J gene lost 1 base, with 13 bases spanning the gap. The CDR3 is made up of 16 amino acids. The germline V gene encodes CDR1 ENHRY and CDR2 SYGVKD. This CDR3 reads CAISEGTGSGTDTQYF. CDR3 DNA: TGTGCCATCAGTGAGGGTACGGGGAGCGGCACAGATACGCAGTATTTT.

This clone was detected many times. CDR3 sequence reads: CASSPGQGLADTQYF. The DNA for the CDR3 is TGTGCCAGCTCACCAGGACAGGGTCTGGCAGATACGCAGTATTTT. The chain has TRBV18 and TRBJ2-3, with TRBD1 matching over 8 bases. Germline-derived CDR1 and CDR2 are KGHSH and LQKENI. CDR3 length: 15 amino acids. V was clipped by 2 bases and J by 4 bases; unmatched bases: 5.

Concerning this clone itself: This same CDR3 is encoded by further DNA sequences in the sample. The chain links TRBV28 to TRBJ2-1; the match to TRBD2 covers 9 bases. Germline assignment: CDR1 MDHEN and CDR2 SYDVKM. This CDR3 contains 13 residues. Trimming took 6 bases from V and 3 from J; bases not matched to a gene: 0. This CDR3 is CASRAGGYNEQFF. CDR3 DNA sequence: TGTGCCAGCAGAGCGGGGGGCTACAATGAGCAGTTCTTC.

The chain uses TRBV20-1 and TRBJ2-5; tentatively, D is TRBD2 (6 bases). CDR3 length: 14 residues. The germline gives CDR1 DFQATT, CDR2 SNEGSKA (reference sequence). The V end lost 3 bases, the J end lost 6 bases, and 17 bases lay between the germline ends. The DNA of the CDR3 is TGCAGTGCTAGTAAAAGCCTAGCGAGGCAGACCCAGTACTTC. Translation gives CSASKSLARQTQYF.

V usage is TRBV9 and J usage is TRBJ1-2, with TRBD1 matching 7 bases. CDR3 length equals 13 residues. The V gene end was trimmed by 3 bases and the J gene end by 7 bases; junction bases not matched to a gene: 6. The V gene's germline CDR1 is SGDLS and CDR2 YYNGEE. This chain's CDR3 is CASSGQGEGGYTF. CDR3 nucleotides: TGTGCCAGCAGCGGGCAGGGGGAAGGTGGCTACACCTTC.

This rearrangement joins TRBV19 to TRBJ2-5; D is possibly TRBD1 (5 bases). V lost 5 bases and J 5 bases, leaving 21 bases between the germline ends. The CDR3 is made up of 16 amino acids. Germline CDR1 reads LNHDA; CDR2 reads SQIVND (reference sequence). The CDR3 DNA reads TGTGCCAGTAGTGCTTCCACCACTACAGGATTGGAGACCCAGTACTTC. This codes for CASSASTTTGLETQYF.

The chain is built from TRBV20-1 and TRBJ1-5; D remains ambiguous. The V end was cut by 3 bases, the J end by 3 bases, with 12 bases between. The CDR3 has 14 residues. Germline V lookup: CDR1 DFQATT, CDR2 SNEGSKA (reference sequence). The CDR3 nucleotides read TGCAGTGCTAGTTCGGGGTTAGACAATCAGCCCCAGCATTTT. It codes for CSASSGLDNQPQHF.

V usage is TRBV9 and J usage is TRBJ2-1; D is perhaps TRBD2 (6 bases). The CDR3 is 16 residues long. V lost 4 bases, J lost 6 bases, and 20 bases lay in between. From germline, CDR1 is SGDLS and CDR2 YYNGEE. The CDR3 spells CASSPPSGGDGNEQFF. Here the CDR3 DNA reads TGTGCCAGCAGCCCCCCATCCGGGGGAGACGGCAATGAGCAGTTCTTC.

J is TRBJ2-3 and V is TRBV7-3; D gene ambiguous. Germline V lookup: CDR1 SGHTA, CDR2 FQGTGA. The CDR3 runs to 15 residues. V was cut by 5 bases and J by 0 bases, with 12 bases left in between. The CDR3 bases are TGTGCCAGCAGCCCCGGAGCCGTGAGCACAGATACGCAGTATTTT. It is translated as CASSPGAVSTDTQYF.

This sequence joins TRBV28 and TRBJ1-4; 10 nucleotides agree with TRBD1. Germline trimming cut 5 bases from V and 7 bases from J; bases unmatched to any gene: 19. Per germline, CDR1 MDHEN and CDR2 SYDVKM. This CDR3 spans 19 amino acids. The CDR3, as DNA: TGTGCCAGCAGTCCTCCCCGCGGGACAGGGGCCCCCGGAGGTGAAAAACTGTTTTTT. This encodes CASSPPRGTGAPGGEKLFF.

The J gene is TRBJ2-1, the V gene TRBV19; weak D call: TRBD2 (5 bases). V lost 7 bases and J 7 bases, leaving 14 bases between the germline ends. CDR3 length: 13 amino acids. Germline CDR1 reads LNHDA; CDR2 reads SQIVND (reference sequence). The CDR3: CASKNNWENEQFF. In DNA, the CDR3 is TGTGCCAGTAAGAACAACTGGGAGAATGAGCAGTTCTTC.

This rearrangement joins TRBV7-2 to TRBJ2-1; TRBD2 matches at 13 bases. The V gene's germline CDR1 is SGHTA and CDR2 FQGNSA. V lost 5 bases and J lost 10; bases outside the gene matches: 5. The CDR3 extends over 14 amino acids. The CDR3 spells CASSIRTSGGEQFF. The DNA of the CDR3 is TGTGCCAGCAGCATTAGGACTAGCGGGGGCGAGCAGTTCTTC.